Listed below are T cell receptor beta chains from one sample, sequenced in a study of T cell changes during pregnancy in multiple sclerosis. Assay used: immunoSEQ multiplex PCR; TCRdb lists only in-frame clones, some missing. Of tens of thousands of clones in the sample, approximately 90% were seen once. Sequencing used CD8+ T cells from peripheral blood mononuclear cells, obtained in the first trimester of pregnancy. The receptor source for this set is a female donor in good health, enrolled as a control in a pregnancy study. Each CDR3 is given with its conserved first and last residue. D genes are given only for firm matches. Expanded clones get a size class; other rows say once, few or many, or leave the size out.

d_gene: .; j_gene: TRBJ1-1; v_gene: TRBV4-1; abundance: few; CDR3aa: CASSQGGRGSRDTEAFF; CDR3nt: TGCGCCAGCAGCCAAGGAGGGCGGGGGTCTCGGGACACTGAAGCTTTCTTT
d_gene: .; j_gene: TRBJ1-1; v_gene: TRBV5-1; abundance: .; CDR3aa: CASSPQGTTEAFF; CDR3nt: TGCGCCAGCAGCCCCCAGGGTACCACTGAAGCTTTCTTT
d_gene: .; j_gene: TRBJ1-2; v_gene: TRBV4-2; abundance: .; CDR3aa: CASSQEYRRIYGYTF; CDR3nt: TGTGCCAGCAGCCAAGAGTACCGGCGGATCTATGGCTACACCTTC
d_gene: TRBD1; j_gene: TRBJ2-7; v_gene: TRBV28; abundance: .; CDR3aa: CASSATGWGWQYF; CDR3nt: TGTGCCAGCAGTGCGACAGGGTGGGGCTGGCAGTACTTC
d_gene: TRBD1; j_gene: TRBJ1-1; v_gene: TRBV4-1; abundance: .; CDR3aa: CASSPTGGGSEAFF; CDR3nt: TGCGCCAGCAGCCCGACAGGGGGGGGTTCTGAAGCTTTCTTT
d_gene: .; j_gene: TRBJ2-4; v_gene: TRBV9; abundance: .; CDR3aa: CASSVAGATRGAKNIQYF; CDR3nt: TGTGCCAGCAGCGTAGCCGGGGCTACGAGGGGGGCCAAAAACATTCAGTACTTC
d_gene: .; j_gene: TRBJ2-4; v_gene: TRBV7-6; abundance: .; CDR3aa: CASRGSGNIQYF; CDR3nt: TGTGCCAGCCGGGGGTCTGGGAACATTCAGTACTTC
d_gene: .; j_gene: TRBJ2-1; v_gene: TRBV6-6; abundance: .; CDR3aa: CASSYSRNEQFF; CDR3nt: TGTGCCAGCAGTTACTCGAGGAATGAGCAGTTCTTC
d_gene: .; j_gene: TRBJ2-7; v_gene: TRBV5-6; abundance: many; CDR3aa: CASSPLGSSYEQYF; CDR3nt: TGTGCCAGCAGCCCACTGGGCAGCTCCTACGAGCAGTACTTC
d_gene: .; j_gene: TRBJ1-1; v_gene: TRBV4-1; abundance: .; CDR3aa: CASSQVAGSLEAFF; CDR3nt: TGCGCCAGCAGCCAAGTAGCAGGGTCCCTTGAAGCTTTCTTT
d_gene: .; j_gene: TRBJ1-5; v_gene: TRBV19; abundance: .; CDR3aa: CASKLGGQPQHF; CDR3nt: TGTGCCAGTAAACTGGGGGGTCAGCCCCAGCATTTT
d_gene: .; j_gene: TRBJ1-2; v_gene: TRBV4-3; abundance: once; CDR3aa: CASSATAGQAGAYYGYTF; CDR3nt: TGCGCCAGCAGCGCGACAGCTGGGCAGGCGGGGGCGTACTATGGCTACACCTTC
d_gene: .; j_gene: TRBJ1-6; v_gene: TRBV7-9; abundance: .; CDR3aa: CASSPHAGSSYNSPLHF; CDR3nt: TGTGCCAGCAGCCCGCACGCCGGTAGCTCCTATAATTCACCCCTCCACTTT
d_gene: TRBD2; j_gene: TRBJ2-4; v_gene: TRBV5-4; abundance: .; CDR3aa: CASSLVLVGGGNIQYF; CDR3nt: TGTGCCAGCAGCTTGGTCTTGGTCGGCGGGGGAAACATTCAGTACTTC
d_gene: TRBD2; j_gene: TRBJ2-3; v_gene: TRBV4-2; abundance: .; CDR3aa: CASSPPLAGSTDTQYF; CDR3nt: TGTGCCAGCAGCCCACCGCTAGCGGGGAGCACAGATACGCAGTATTTT
d_gene: .; j_gene: TRBJ1-4; v_gene: TRBV10-3; abundance: .; CDR3aa: CAIRASTNEKLFF; CDR3nt: TGTGCCATCAGGGCAAGTACTAATGAAAAACTGTTTTTT
d_gene: TRBD1; j_gene: TRBJ1-4; v_gene: TRBV5-3; abundance: .; CDR3aa: CARSSTGFNEKLFF; CDR3nt: TGTGCCAGAAGCTCGACAGGGTTTAATGAAAAACTGTTTTTT
d_gene: .; j_gene: TRBJ2-1; v_gene: TRBV6-6; abundance: .; CDR3aa: CASSQGLTDYNEQFF; CDR3nt: TGTGCCAGCAGCCAGGGACTCACCGATTACAATGAGCAGTTCTTC
d_gene: .; j_gene: TRBJ2-1; v_gene: TRBV6-6; abundance: .; CDR3aa: CASSYKDSYNEQFF; CDR3nt: TGTGCCAGCAGTTACAAGGACAGTTACAATGAGCAGTTCTTC
d_gene: TRBD1; j_gene: TRBJ2-3; v_gene: TRBV27; abundance: .; CDR3aa: CASSPRQGSTDTQYF; CDR3nt: TGTGCCAGCAGTCCTAGACAGGGAAGCACAGATACGCAGTATTTT
d_gene: TRBD1; j_gene: TRBJ2-1; v_gene: TRBV19; abundance: .; CDR3aa: CASSPTDRAGNNEQFF; CDR3nt: TGTGCCAGTAGTCCAACGGACAGGGCAGGAAACAATGAGCAGTTCTTC
d_gene: .; j_gene: TRBJ1-1; v_gene: TRBV7-9; abundance: .; CDR3aa: CASSSYGGGAFF; CDR3nt: TGTGCCAGCAGCTCCTATGGGGGGGGAGCTTTCTTT
d_gene: TRBD1; j_gene: TRBJ1-4; v_gene: TRBV6-1; abundance: .; CDR3aa: CASSAWTGAANEKLFF; CDR3nt: TGTGCCAGCAGTGCGTGGACAGGGGCCGCTAATGAAAAACTGTTTTTT
d_gene: .; j_gene: TRBJ1-5; v_gene: TRBV9; abundance: .; CDR3aa: CASSEGGNQPQHF; CDR3nt: TGTGCCAGCAGCGAGGGGGGCAATCAGCCCCAGCATTTT
d_gene: .; j_gene: TRBJ1-1; v_gene: TRBV4-3; abundance: .; CDR3aa: CASSQNRNLNTEAFF; CDR3nt: TGCGCCAGCAGCCAAAACAGGAACCTGAACACTGAAGCTTTCTTT
d_gene: TRBD2; j_gene: TRBJ2-3; v_gene: TRBV4-2; abundance: .; CDR3aa: CASSQAVAGGYTDTQYF; CDR3nt: TGTGCCAGCAGCCAAGCTGTAGCGGGGGGATACACAGATACGCAGTATTTT
d_gene: TRBD1; j_gene: TRBJ2-7; v_gene: TRBV28; abundance: few; CDR3aa: CASSPDRGSYEQYF; CDR3nt: TGTGCCAGCAGCCCTGACAGGGGGTCTTACGAGCAGTACTTC
d_gene: TRBD1; j_gene: TRBJ2-2; v_gene: TRBV9; abundance: once; CDR3aa: CASSARGFAGELFF; CDR3nt: TGTGCCAGCAGCGCCAGGGGGTTCGCCGGGGAGCTGTTTTTT
d_gene: .; j_gene: TRBJ1-2; v_gene: TRBV2; abundance: .; CDR3aa: CATQDSNLNYGYTF; CDR3nt: TGTGCCACCCAGGACAGCAACCTTAACTATGGCTACACCTTC
d_gene: .; j_gene: TRBJ2-5; v_gene: TRBV7-9; abundance: .; CDR3aa: CASSQRWYQETQYF; CDR3nt: TGTGCCAGCAGCCAGAGGTGGTACCAAGAGACCCAGTACTTC
d_gene: .; j_gene: TRBJ2-3; v_gene: TRBV6-6; abundance: .; CDR3aa: CASSYSGPDTQYF; CDR3nt: TGTGCCAGCAGTTACTCGGGCCCGGATACGCAGTATTTT
d_gene: .; j_gene: TRBJ2-1; v_gene: TRBV7-3; abundance: few; CDR3aa: CASSAPGVDEQFF; CDR3nt: TGTGCCAGCAGCGCCCCAGGGGTGGATGAGCAGTTCTTC